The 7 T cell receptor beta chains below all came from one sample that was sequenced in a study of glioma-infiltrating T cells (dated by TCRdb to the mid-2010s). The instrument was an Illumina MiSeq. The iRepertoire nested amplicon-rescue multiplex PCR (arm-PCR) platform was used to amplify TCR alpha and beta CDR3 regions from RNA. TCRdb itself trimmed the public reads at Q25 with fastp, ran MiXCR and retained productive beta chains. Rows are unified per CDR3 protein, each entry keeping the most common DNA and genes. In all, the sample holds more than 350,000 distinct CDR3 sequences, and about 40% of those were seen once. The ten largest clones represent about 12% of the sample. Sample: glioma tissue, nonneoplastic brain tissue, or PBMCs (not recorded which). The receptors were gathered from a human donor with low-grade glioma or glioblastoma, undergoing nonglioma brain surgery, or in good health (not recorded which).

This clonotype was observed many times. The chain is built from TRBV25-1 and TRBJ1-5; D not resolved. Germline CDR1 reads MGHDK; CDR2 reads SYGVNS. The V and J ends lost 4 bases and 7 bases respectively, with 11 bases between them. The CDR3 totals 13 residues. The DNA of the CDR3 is TGTGCCAGCAGTGGTGGGCATGGACAGCCCCAGCATTTT. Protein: CASSGGHGQPQHF.

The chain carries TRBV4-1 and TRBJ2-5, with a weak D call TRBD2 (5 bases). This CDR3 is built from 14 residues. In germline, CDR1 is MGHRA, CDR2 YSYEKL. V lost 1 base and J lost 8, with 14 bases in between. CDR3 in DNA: TGCGCCAGCAGCCAAGTTGTCGGACGGGAAACCCAGTACTTC. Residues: CASSQVVGRETQYF.

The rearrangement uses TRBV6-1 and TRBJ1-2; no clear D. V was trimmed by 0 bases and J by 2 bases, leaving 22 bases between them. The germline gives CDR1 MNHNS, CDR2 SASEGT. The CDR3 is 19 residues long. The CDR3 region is CASSEAIWAPGWANYGYTF. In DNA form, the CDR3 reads TGTGCCAGCAGTGAAGCCATTTGGGCCCCCGGGTGGGCCAACTATGGCTACACCTTC.

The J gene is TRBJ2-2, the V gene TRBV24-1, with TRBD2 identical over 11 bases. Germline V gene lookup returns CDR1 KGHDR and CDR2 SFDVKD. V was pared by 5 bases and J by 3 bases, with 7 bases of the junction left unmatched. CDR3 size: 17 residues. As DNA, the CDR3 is TGTGCCACCAGTGGAACTAGCGGGAGACATTACACCGGGGAGCTGTTTTTT. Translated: CATSGTSGRHYTGELFF.

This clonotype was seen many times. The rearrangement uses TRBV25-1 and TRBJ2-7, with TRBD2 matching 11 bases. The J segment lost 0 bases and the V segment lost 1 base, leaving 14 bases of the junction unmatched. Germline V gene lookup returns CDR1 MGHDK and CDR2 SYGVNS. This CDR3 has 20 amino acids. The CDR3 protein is CASSEFPTSGSAPISYEQYF. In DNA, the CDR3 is TGTGCCAGCAGTGAATTTCCTACTAGCGGGAGCGCCCCGATCTCCTACGAGCAGTACTTC.

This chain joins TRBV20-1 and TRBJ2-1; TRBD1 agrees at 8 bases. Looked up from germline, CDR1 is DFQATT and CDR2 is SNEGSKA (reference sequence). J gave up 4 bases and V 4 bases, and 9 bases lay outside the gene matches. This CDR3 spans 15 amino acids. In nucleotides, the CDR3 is TGCAGTGCTACTTTGCCCGGGACAGGTTACAATGAGCAGTTCTTC. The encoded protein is CSATLPGTGYNEQFF.

This chain's CDR3 is CASSSSGITDTQYF. The CDR3 nucleotides are TGTGCCAGCAGTTCTAGCGGAATCACAGATACGCAGTATTTT. The rearrangement joins TRBV28 to TRBJ2-3; 7 positions match TRBD2. The CDR3 has 14 residues. V lost 4 bases and J lost 2; bases outside the gene matches: 3. Per the germline V gene, CDR1 is MDHEN and CDR2 is SYDVKM.